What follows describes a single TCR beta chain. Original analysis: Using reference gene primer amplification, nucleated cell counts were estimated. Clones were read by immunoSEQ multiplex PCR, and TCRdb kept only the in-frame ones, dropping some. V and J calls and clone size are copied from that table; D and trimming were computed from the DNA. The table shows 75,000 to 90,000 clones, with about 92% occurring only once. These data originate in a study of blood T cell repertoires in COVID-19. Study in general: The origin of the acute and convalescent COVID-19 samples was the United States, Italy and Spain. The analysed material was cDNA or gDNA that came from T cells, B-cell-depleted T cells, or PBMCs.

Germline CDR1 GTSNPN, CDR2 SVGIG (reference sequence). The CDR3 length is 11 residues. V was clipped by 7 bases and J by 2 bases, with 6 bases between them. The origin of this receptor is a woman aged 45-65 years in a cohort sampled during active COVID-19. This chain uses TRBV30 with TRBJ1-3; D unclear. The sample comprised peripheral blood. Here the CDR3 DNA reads TGTGCCTATAGCCCTGGAAACACCATATATTTT. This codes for CAYSPGNTIYF.